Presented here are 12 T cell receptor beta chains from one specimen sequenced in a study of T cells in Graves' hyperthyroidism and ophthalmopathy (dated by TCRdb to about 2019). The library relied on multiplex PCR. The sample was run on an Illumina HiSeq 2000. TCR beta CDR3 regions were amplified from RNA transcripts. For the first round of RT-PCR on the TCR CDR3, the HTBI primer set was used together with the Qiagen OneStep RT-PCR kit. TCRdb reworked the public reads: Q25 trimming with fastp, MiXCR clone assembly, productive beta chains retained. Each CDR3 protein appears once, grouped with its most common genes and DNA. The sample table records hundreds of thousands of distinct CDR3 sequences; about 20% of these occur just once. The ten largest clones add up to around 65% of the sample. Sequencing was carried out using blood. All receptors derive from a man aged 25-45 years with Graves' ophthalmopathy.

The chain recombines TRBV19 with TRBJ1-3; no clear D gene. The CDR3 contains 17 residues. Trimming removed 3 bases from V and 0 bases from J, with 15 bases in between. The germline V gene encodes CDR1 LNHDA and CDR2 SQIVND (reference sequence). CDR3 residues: CASSMFGKGPSGNTIYF. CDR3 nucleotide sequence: TGTGCCAGTAGTATGTTTGGCAAGGGCCCCTCTGGAAACACCATATATTTT.

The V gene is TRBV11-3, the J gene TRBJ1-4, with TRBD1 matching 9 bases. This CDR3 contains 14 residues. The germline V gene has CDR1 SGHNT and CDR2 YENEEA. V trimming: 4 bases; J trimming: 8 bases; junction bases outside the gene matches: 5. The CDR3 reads CASSSGTGSEKLFF. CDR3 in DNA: TGTGCCAGCAGCTCCGGGACAGGGTCGGAAAAACTGTTTTTT.

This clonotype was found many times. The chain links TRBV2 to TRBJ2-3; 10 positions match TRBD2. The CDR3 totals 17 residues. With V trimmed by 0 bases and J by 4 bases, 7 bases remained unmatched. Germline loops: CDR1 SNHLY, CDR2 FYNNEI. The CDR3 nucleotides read TGTGCCAGCAGTGAAGCCTCGGCTAGCGGGAGCGCAGATACGCAGTATTTT. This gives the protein CASSEASASGSADTQYF.

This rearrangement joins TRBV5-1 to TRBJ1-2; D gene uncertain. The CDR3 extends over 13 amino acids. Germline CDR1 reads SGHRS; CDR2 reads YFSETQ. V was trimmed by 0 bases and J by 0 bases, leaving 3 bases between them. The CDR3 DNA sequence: TGCGCCAGCAGCTTGGTGGCTAACTATGGCTACACCTTC. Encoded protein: CASSLVANYGYTF.

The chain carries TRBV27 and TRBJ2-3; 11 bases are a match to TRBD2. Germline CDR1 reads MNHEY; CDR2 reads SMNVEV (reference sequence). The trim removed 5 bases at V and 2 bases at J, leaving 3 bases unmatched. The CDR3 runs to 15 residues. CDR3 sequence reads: CASSLAGGDTDTQYF. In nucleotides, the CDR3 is TGTGCCAGCAGTCTAGCGGGAGGTGACACAGATACGCAGTATTTT.

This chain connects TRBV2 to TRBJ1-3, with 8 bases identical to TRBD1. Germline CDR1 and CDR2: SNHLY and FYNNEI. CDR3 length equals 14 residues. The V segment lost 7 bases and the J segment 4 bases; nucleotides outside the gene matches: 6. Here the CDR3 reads CASTSGQGGNTIYF. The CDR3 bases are TGTGCCAGCACCTCCGGACAGGGCGGAAACACCATATATTTT.

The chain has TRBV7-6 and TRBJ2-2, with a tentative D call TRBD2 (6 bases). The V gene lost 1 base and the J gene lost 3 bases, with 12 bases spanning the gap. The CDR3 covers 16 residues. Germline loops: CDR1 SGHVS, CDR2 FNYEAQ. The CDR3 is CASSLVAGGDTGELFF. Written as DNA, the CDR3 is TGTGCCAGCAGCTTAGTCGCCGGGGGTGACACCGGGGAGCTGTTTTTT.

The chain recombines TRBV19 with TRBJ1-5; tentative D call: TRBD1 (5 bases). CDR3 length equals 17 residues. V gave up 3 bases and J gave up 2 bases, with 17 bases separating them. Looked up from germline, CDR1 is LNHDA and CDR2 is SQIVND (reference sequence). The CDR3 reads CASSMAGGIWGNQPQHF. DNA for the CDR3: TGTGCCAGTAGTATGGCCGGGGGGATCTGGGGCAATCAGCCCCAGCATTTT.

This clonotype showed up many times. The CDR3 spells CAWKSGVIAEAFF. CDR3 nucleotides: TGTGCCTGGAAAAGTGGGGTGATCGCTGAAGCTTTCTTT. The genes are TRBV30 and TRBJ1-1, with no clear D. The length of the CDR3 is 13 residues. Germline CDR1 reads GTSNPN; CDR2 reads SVGIG (reference sequence). The V gene lost 4 bases and the J gene lost 6 bases, with 15 bases spanning the gap.

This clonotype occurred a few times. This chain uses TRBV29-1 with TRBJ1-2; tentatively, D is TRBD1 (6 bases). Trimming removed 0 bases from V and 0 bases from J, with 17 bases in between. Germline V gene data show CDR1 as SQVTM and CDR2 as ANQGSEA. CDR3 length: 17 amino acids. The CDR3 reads CSVEDRQGSISNYGYTF. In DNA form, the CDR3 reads TGCAGCGTTGAAGATCGGCAGGGGAGTATTTCTAACTATGGCTACACCTTC.

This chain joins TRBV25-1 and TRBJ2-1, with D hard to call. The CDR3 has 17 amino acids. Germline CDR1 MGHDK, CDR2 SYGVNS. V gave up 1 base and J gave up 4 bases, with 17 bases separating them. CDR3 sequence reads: CASSEFPRARNYNEQFF. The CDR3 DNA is TGTGCCAGCAGTGAATTTCCTCGGGCCCGGAATTACAATGAGCAGTTCTTC.

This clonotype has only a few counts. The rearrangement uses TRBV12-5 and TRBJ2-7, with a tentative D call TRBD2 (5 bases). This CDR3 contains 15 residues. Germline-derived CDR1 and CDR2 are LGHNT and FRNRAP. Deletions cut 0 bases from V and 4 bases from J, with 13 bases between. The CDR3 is CASGLVSGRRYEQYF. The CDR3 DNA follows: TGTGCTAGTGGTTTGGTCTCCGGGCGGAGGTACGAGCAGTACTTC. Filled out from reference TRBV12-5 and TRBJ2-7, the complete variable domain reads DARVTQTPRHKVTEMGQEVTMRCQPILGHNTVFWYRQTMMQGLELLAYFRNRAPLDDSGMPKDRFSAEMPDATLATLKIQPSEPRDSAVYFCASGLVSGRRYEQYFGPGTRLTVT.